This T cell receptor beta chain comes out of a study of blood T cell repertoires in COVID-19. Across the study: Spain, Italy and the United States supplied samples that represented acute and convalescent COVID-19. T cells, B-cell-depleted T cells, or PBMCs provided the cDNA or gDNA that served as material.

Per the original data handling: Using reference gene primer amplification, nucleated cell counts were estimated. The method was immunoSEQ multiplex PCR; TCRdb's version includes in-frame clones alone and lacks a portion of them. V and J calls and clone size are given by that table; D and trimming were obtained from the DNA. The sample records 100,000 to 120,000 clones, approximately 82% being singletons. The CDR3 length is 15 residues. The V segment lost 2 bases and the J segment 6 bases; nucleotides outside the gene matches: 8. CDR1 is MNHNY and CDR2 is SVGAGI in the germline V gene (reference sequence).

The rearrangement links TRBV6-6 to TRBJ1-2; 8 bases are shared with TRBD1. This receptor was obtained from a woman in her seventies with acute or convalescent COVID-19. Sequencing was done on a sample of peripheral blood. CDR3 nucleotide sequence: TGTGCCAGCAGTTACCTCTGGGACAGGAGGGATGGCTACACCTTC. This codes for CASSYLWDRRDGYTF.